A selection of T cell receptor beta chains follows, all from one sample in a study of T cell repertoires in cytomegalovirus infection. From the reads, TCRdb called clonotypes with MiXCR, one entry per CDR3 protein. The repertoire holds fewer than 350,000 distinct CDR3 sequences, with roughly a sixth as singletons. Sequencing was done on a sample of PBMCs. The receptors here all came from a human donor in good health (CMV status not recorded). Some clones in this sample may be carry-over from other donors' samples. The CDR3 runs from the conserved cysteine through the conserved F or W. A D gene is named only where the DNA matches it firmly. Size is omitted from some rows. Given values are once, few, many or a class for expanded clones.

size: NA
D: NA
J: TRBJ1-1
V: TRBV7-9
DNA: TGTGCCAGCAGCTTATTAGGAGGGTCAGAAGCTTTCTTT
CDR3: CASSLLGGSEAFF

size: NA
D: NA
J: TRBJ2-2
V: TRBV23-1
DNA: TGCGCCAGCAGTCGGCCCAGGGATGGTACCGGGGAGCTGTTTTTT
CDR3: CASSRPRDGTGELFF

size: many
D: TRBD1
J: TRBJ2-1
V: TRBV7-6
DNA: TGTGCCAGCAGCTTTGGGTTGGGACAGGAACTCCGGGTTGGGTTCAATGAGCAGTTCTTC
CDR3: CASSFGLGQELRVGFNEQFF

size: many
D: TRBD2
J: TRBJ2-3
V: TRBV20-1
DNA: TGCAGTGCTTTAGCGGGGGGGGCAGATACGCAGTATTTT
CDR3: CSALAGGADTQYF

size: many
D: NA
J: TRBJ2-5
V: TRBV4-3
DNA: TGCGCCAGCAGCCAGGTCCCGGGGCAAGAGACCCAGTACTTC
CDR3: CASSQVPGQETQYF

size: few
D: NA
J: TRBJ1-1
V: TRBV27
DNA: TGTGCCAGCAGTTTATTCGGGGGAGAGACTGAAGCTTTCTTT
CDR3: CASSLFGGETEAFF

size: few
D: NA
J: TRBJ2-3
V: TRBV5-1
DNA: TGCGCCAGCAGCTTGTGGTTCGGGGGGCAAGCAGATACGCAGTATTTT
CDR3: CASSLWFGGQADTQYF

size: few
D: NA
J: TRBJ1-5
V: TRBV20-1
DNA: TGCAGTGTTTACTCAGGCAATCAGCCCCAGCATTTT
CDR3: CSVYSGNQPQHF

size: NA
D: NA
J: TRBJ2-3
V: TRBV15
DNA: TGTGCCACCAGCCCATCCTCGGGGACCGGGGACGATACGCAGTATTTT
CDR3: CATSPSSGTGDDTQYF

size: NA
D: TRBD2
J: TRBJ2-1
V: TRBV19
DNA: TGTGCCAGTAGTCCGACTAGCGGGCTTTACAATGAGCAGTTCTTC
CDR3: CASSPTSGLYNEQFF

size: many
D: NA
J: TRBJ2-5
V: TRBV2
DNA: TGTGCCAGCAGTGAAGGCATACCCCCGGAGACCCAGTACTTC
CDR3: CASSEGIPPETQYF

size: NA
D: TRBD2
J: TRBJ2-2
V: TRBV7-2
DNA: TGTGCCAGCAGCCCGGGGGGACCCGGGGAGCTGTTTTTT
CDR3: CASSPGGPGELFF

size: few
D: NA
J: TRBJ2-1
V: TRBV20-1
DNA: TGCAGTGCGCCTGAACCCGGGCCGACTTACAATGAGCAGTTCTTC
CDR3: CSAPEPGPTYNEQFF

size: many
D: NA
J: TRBJ2-5
V: TRBV7-2
DNA: TGTGCCAGCAGCTTAGCCGGGGCCCAAGAGACCCAGTACTTC
CDR3: CASSLAGAQETQYF

size: many
D: NA
J: TRBJ2-7
V: TRBV7-2
DNA: TGTGCCAGCAGCTTAGGGAGGACATTATACGAGCAGTACTTC
CDR3: CASSLGRTLYEQYF

size: NA
D: TRBD2
J: TRBJ2-2
V: TRBV5-1
DNA: TGCGCCAGCAGCTTGGCCCGTCTAGCGGGGCAGATCGCGAACACCGGGGAGCTGTTTTTT
CDR3: CASSLARLAGQIANTGELFF

size: NA
D: NA
J: TRBJ2-1
V: TRBV20-1
DNA: TGCAGTGCTAGAGATCAGGGTGGGAGCTACTCCTACAATGAGCAGTTCTTC
CDR3: CSARDQGGSYSYNEQFF

size: many
D: NA
J: TRBJ1-1
V: TRBV7-2
DNA: TGTGCCAGCAGCTTAGCCCAGACCTACACTGAAGCTTTCTTT
CDR3: CASSLAQTYTEAFF

size: few
D: NA
J: TRBJ2-5
V: TRBV6-5
DNA: TGTGCCAGCAGTTATTCTCCGTTCCTTGAGACCCAGTACTTC
CDR3: CASSYSPFLETQYF

size: few
D: NA
J: TRBJ2-2
V: TRBV5-1
DNA: TGCGCCAGCAGCACGACCATGAACACCGGGGAGCTGTTTTTT
CDR3: CASSTTMNTGELFF

size: many
D: TRBD2
J: TRBJ2-7
V: TRBV3-1
DNA: TGTGCCAGCAGCGCAAGCTCAGCGGGGGGGCTCCACGAGCAGTACTTC
CDR3: CASSASSAGGLHEQYF

size: NA
D: TRBD1
J: TRBJ1-2
V: TRBV2
DNA: TGTGCCAGCGTGCCCCGGGACAGTTCTAACTATGGCTACACCTTC
CDR3: CASVPRDSSNYGYTF

size: NA
D: TRBD2
J: TRBJ2-2
V: TRBV5-4
DNA: TGTGCCAGCAGTTCCAGCGGGGGGCCCTTTGCCGGGGAGCTGTTTTTT
CDR3: CASSSSGGPFAGELFF

size: NA
D: NA
J: TRBJ1-1
V: TRBV4-1
DNA: TGCGCCAGCAGCCGGTCCAGGGACTTGAACACTGAAGCTTTCTTT
CDR3: CASSRSRDLNTEAFF

size: NA
D: NA
J: TRBJ2-5
V: TRBV4-2
DNA: TGTGCCAGCAGCCAAGAGGGGGGCCTGGGAGAGACCCAGTACTTC
CDR3: CASSQEGGLGETQYF

size: few
D: NA
J: TRBJ2-7
V: TRBV2
DNA: TGTGCCAGCAGTGAATGGGCTCGCCCTAGTGAGCAGTACTTC
CDR3: CASSEWARPSEQYF

size: many
D: NA
J: TRBJ1-3
V: TRBV6-2/TRBV6-3
DNA: TGTGCCAGCACGACTACCGATTACTCTGGAAACACCATATATTTT
CDR3: CASTTTDYSGNTIYF

size: few
D: NA
J: TRBJ2-3
V: TRBV12-3/TRBV12-4
DNA: TGTGCCACCGCTGGGGATAAATTCACAGATACGCAGTATTTT
CDR3: CATAGDKFTDTQYF